The rows below give T cell receptor beta chains drawn from one sample of a study of post-analysis software for immune sequencing data. MiXCR was run by TCRdb on the PCR reads, yielding one entry per CDR3 protein. The sample has about 200,000 distinct CDR3 sequences, 29% seen once. Sample: blood. These receptors were collected from a girl under 18 with multiple sclerosis. Both conserved end residues are trimmed from each CDR3. Fields, in order: clone size, J gene, V gene, CDR3 protein. Clone size is shown for a subset of rows, as once, few, many or a class of expanded clone.

few | TRBJ2-5 | TRBV24-1 | ATSGSGQGGETQY
NA | TRBJ1-5 | TRBV15 | ATSSGDSSDYSNQPQH
many | TRBJ2-5 | TRBV6-2/TRBV6-3 | ASSFATSGQETQY
few | TRBJ1-5 | TRBV2 | ASRGQGTSNQPQH
many | TRBJ2-5 | TRBV5-1 | ASSRGTANQETQY
NA | TRBJ2-3 | TRBV7-8 | ASRIGTGRDTQY
few | TRBJ1-1 | TRBV5-1 | ASSRDRPNTEAF
few | TRBJ2-5 | TRBV10-2 | ASRIFSGRAGGEAQY
many | TRBJ1-2 | TRBV29-1 | SVEGYTGRGSGYT
few | TRBJ2-3 | TRBV5-1 | ASSSSTGGTDTQY
many | TRBJ1-1 | TRBV20-1 | SARYTEAF
many | TRBJ2-7 | TRBV5-6 | ASSPGQGATYEQY
NA | TRBJ2-3 | TRBV20-1 | SARPDRGRTDTQY
NA | TRBJ2-3 | TRBV7-8 | ASSPVVLAADTQY
NA | TRBJ1-1 | TRBV5-1 | ASSVGDQVWTDTEAF
NA | TRBJ1-2 | TRBV28 | ASSSDGGYT
few | TRBJ2-7 | TRBV12-3/TRBV12-4 | ASSLWGSGRYEQY
few | TRBJ2-5 | TRBV11-2 | ASSLSSSGLGETQY
NA | TRBJ1-6 | TRBV4-2 | ASSQVARGRDNSPLH
NA | TRBJ1-2 | TRBV7-9 | ASSLDGQGKSGYT
few | TRBJ1-5 | TRBV2 | ASRDVNNQPQH
few | TRBJ2-2 | TRBV11-2 | ASSEDRGRTGELF
few | TRBJ1-5 | TRBV12-3/TRBV12-4 | ASSLPGISNQPQH
few | TRBJ2-3 | TRBV3-1 | ASSQDVSTDTQY
NA | TRBJ2-7 | TRBV7-9 | ASSLEVLRDGSYEQY
many | TRBJ2-5 | TRBV12-3/TRBV12-4 | ASSFQVAEETQY
many | TRBJ2-3 | TRBV4-1 | ASRQGLAADTQY
NA | TRBJ2-7 | TRBV28 | ASRDTFGEQY
many | TRBJ2-3 | TRBV7-3 | ASSPSSGADTQY